A selection of T cell receptor beta chains follows, all from one sample in a study of CD8 T cells in Susac syndrome. TCRdb redid the calling of the immunoSEQ multiplex PCR reads with MiXCR, one entry per CDR3 protein. This table holds over 130,000 distinct CDR3 sequences, approximately 95% found once. Source material: CD4+ T cells from PBMCs. The receptors were sampled from a human donor with multiple sclerosis. Both conserved end residues are part of each CDR3. The D gene is left open where the match is weak. A row's size may be missing; if present it is once, few, many or a size class.

V gene,D gene,J gene,clone size,CDR3 protein,CDR3 DNA
TRBV20-1,-,TRBJ2-4,-,CSARDTQLADKNIQYF,TGCAGTGCTAGAGATACCCAACTAGCCGACAAAAACATTCAGTACTTC
TRBV7-2,-,TRBJ2-5,-,CASGVRVETQYF,TGTGCCAGCGGGGTACGGGTAGAGACCCAGTACTTC
TRBV28,-,TRBJ1-1,-,CASSFGSAQMNTEAFF,TGTGCCAGCAGTTTCGGTAGTGCGCAGATGAACACTGAAGCTTTCTTT
TRBV30,-,TRBJ1-1,-,CAWIFTEAFF,TGTGCCTGGATATTCACTGAAGCTTTCTTT
TRBV12-3/TRBV12-4,-,TRBJ1-5,-,CATSLGGGGNQPQHF,TGTGCCACCTCGTTGGGAGGAGGTGGCAATCAGCCCCAGCATTTT
TRBV3-1,-,TRBJ1-1,-,CASSPHRVWGTEAFF,TGTGCCAGCAGCCCCCACAGGGTCTGGGGCACTGAAGCTTTCTTT
TRBV24-1,-,TRBJ2-3,-,CATSDYEAGSTDTQYF,TGTGCCACCAGTGATTATGAGGCAGGGAGCACAGATACGCAGTATTTT
TRBV9,-,TRBJ2-7,-,CASSSDRCYEQYF,TGTGCCAGCAGCTCGGACAGATGCTACGAGCAGTACTTC
TRBV20-1,TRBD2,TRBJ2-1,-,CSAPKRRTSGLSSYNEQFF,TGCAGTGCTCCTAAAAGGCGGACTAGCGGCTTAAGCTCCTACAATGAGCAGTTCTTC
TRBV29-1,-,TRBJ2-1,-,CSVGTGNSYNEQFF,TGCAGCGTTGGAACAGGGAACTCCTACAATGAGCAGTTCTTC
TRBV6-5,TRBD1,TRBJ2-1,few,CASSRQGNEQFF,TGTGCCAGCAGCCGACAGGGGAATGAGCAGTTCTTC
TRBV3-1,-,TRBJ1-5,few,CASSQPGSNQPQHF,TGTGCCAGCAGCCAACCAGGTTCAAATCAGCCCCAGCATTTT
TRBV6-1,TRBD2,TRBJ2-6,-,CASSRTSSGANVLTF,TGTGCCAGCAGCCGGACTAGCTCTGGGGCCAACGTCCTGACTTTC
TRBV6-2/TRBV6-3,-,TRBJ1-2,-,CASSDGAAGMEGYTF,TGTGCCAGCAGTGACGGGGCGGCAGGGATGGAGGGCTACACCTTC
TRBV3-1,-,TRBJ1-2,-,CASSPASGPSLYGYTF,TGTGCCAGCAGCCCCGCCTCGGGCCCCTCACTCTATGGCTACACCTTC
TRBV9,-,TRBJ2-3,-,CASSTVLAADTQYF,TGTGCCAGCAGCACCGTGCTGGCGGCAGATACGCAGTATTTT
TRBV19,TRBD1,TRBJ2-1,-,CASRGTGWGEQFF,TGTGCCAGTAGAGGGACAGGGTGGGGTGAGCAGTTCTTC
TRBV12-3/TRBV12-4,-,TRBJ2-3,-,CASSLVGPDTQYF,TGTGCCAGCAGTTTGGTGGGCCCAGATACGCAGTATTTT
TRBV15,-,TRBJ1-1,once,CATSREVGGVTEAFF,TGTGCCACCAGCAGAGAAGTAGGGGGTGTCACTGAAGCTTTCTTT
TRBV12-3/TRBV12-4,-,TRBJ2-5,-,CASSPSYGGQETQYF,TGTGCCAGCAGCCCCTCATACGGAGGTCAAGAGACCCAGTACTTC
TRBV7-2,-,TRBJ2-1,-,CASSPRTAQRGQFF,TGTGCCAGCAGCCCTCGGACAGCTCAAAGGGGACAGTTCTTC
TRBV3-1,-,TRBJ2-3,-,CASSQVSGRGSDTQYF,TGTGCCAGCAGCCAAGTTTCCGGGAGAGGTTCAGATACGCAGTATTTT
TRBV7-8,TRBD2,TRBJ2-7,-,CASSRNSGRDLSTYEQYF,TGTGCCAGCAGCCGTAATTCAGGGAGGGACTTATCTACCTACGAGCAGTACTTC
TRBV20-1,-,TRBJ2-7,-,CSARSDGGNPYEQYF,TGCAGTGCTAGAAGCGACGGTGGCAATCCCTACGAGCAGTACTTC
TRBV29-1,-,TRBJ2-7,-,CSVVRTQNYEQYF,TGCAGCGTTGTGCGGACACAAAATTACGAGCAGTACTTC
TRBV3-1,-,TRBJ2-1,-,CASSQGDYNEQFF,TGTGCCAGCAGCCAAGGGGACTACAATGAGCAGTTCTTC
TRBV5-4,TRBD1,TRBJ2-5,-,CASSFPGQQETQYF,TGTGCCAGCAGCTTCCCGGGACAGCAAGAGACCCAGTACTTC
TRBV5-1,-,TRBJ2-3,-,CASSSGLHTDTQYF,TGCGCCAGCAGCTCGGGACTCCACACAGATACGCAGTATTTT
TRBV30,-,TRBJ2-7,-,CAWGAWGEQYF,TGTGCCTGGGGCGCATGGGGCGAGCAGTACTTC
TRBV7-2,TRBD2,TRBJ2-1,-,CASSYKTGTSGSPNEQFF,TGTGCCAGCAGCTACAAAACTGGGACTAGCGGGAGCCCCAATGAGCAGTTCTTC
TRBV20-1,TRBD1,TRBJ2-7,-,CSARRDRNTYEQYF,TGCAGTGCTCGCCGGGACAGGAATACCTACGAGCAGTACTTC
TRBV2,-,TRBJ1-5,-,CASKGQGINQPQHF,TGTGCCAGCAAGGGTCAGGGGATTAATCAGCCCCAGCATTTT
TRBV20-1,-,TRBJ1-2,-,CSASHPGLSGGYTF,TGCAGTGCTTCTCATCCGGGACTATCAGGTGGCTACACCTTC
TRBV3-1,-,TRBJ1-1,-,CASRRGVNTEAFF,TGTGCCAGCAGACGCGGGGTGAACACTGAAGCTTTCTTT
TRBV12-3/TRBV12-4,-,TRBJ2-1,-,CASSPAKRDEQFF,TGTGCCAGCAGCCCAGCCAAGCGGGATGAGCAGTTCTTC
TRBV4-2,TRBD2,TRBJ2-3,few,CASSPGRGVQDTQYF,TGTGCCAGCAGCCCCGGACGGGGGGTCCAAGATACGCAGTATTTT
TRBV20-1,TRBD2,TRBJ2-7,-,CSAREEAGGLRFSYEQYF,TGCAGTGCTAGAGAGGAAGCGGGGGGCCTGCGATTCTCCTACGAGCAGTACTTC
TRBV29-1,TRBD2,TRBJ2-3,-,CSVVRGGSDTQYF,TGCAGCGTTGTTCGGGGGGGTTCGGATACGCAGTATTTT
TRBV5-8,TRBD1,TRBJ2-7,-,CASSPGTDRIYEQYF,TGTGCCAGCAGCCCGGGGACAGATCGAATCTACGAGCAGTACTTC
TRBV7-9,-,TRBJ1-2,-,CASSETGPGYTF,TGTGCCAGCAGCGAAACAGGACCTGGCTACACCTTC
TRBV20-1,TRBD2,TRBJ2-1,-,CSARTPWGGGPLNEQFF,TGCAGTGCTAGGACCCCTTGGGGGGGAGGGCCGTTGAATGAGCAGTTCTTC
TRBV28,-,TRBJ1-1,-,CASSFDSPAEAFF,TGTGCCAGCAGTTTCGACAGTCCGGCTGAAGCTTTCTTT
TRBV29-1,TRBD1,TRBJ1-2,-,CSVPHPGQGALYGYTF,TGCAGCGTACCCCATCCCGGGCAGGGGGCCTTGTATGGCTACACCTTC
TRBV3-1,-,TRBJ2-5,once,CASSHGGEAGETQYF,TGTGCCAGCAGCCACGGGGGTGAGGCGGGAGAGACCCAGTACTTC
TRBV20-1,TRBD2,TRBJ2-3,-,CSATSLGRGSGGTDTQYF,TGCAGTGCTACTTCATTGGGTCGGGGTAGCGGGGGCACAGATACGCAGTATTTT
TRBV2,TRBD2,TRBJ2-1,-,CASRTGTSHEQFF,TGTGCCAGCAGGACCGGGACTAGCCATGAGCAGTTCTTC
TRBV7-3,-,TRBJ1-4,-,CASSLSGSVGEKLFF,TGTGCCAGCAGCTTAAGCGGCAGCGTGGGGGAAAAACTGTTTTTT
TRBV12-3/TRBV12-4,-,TRBJ2-6,-,CASSLGGGSGANVLTF,TGTGCCAGCAGTTTAGGAGGAGGGAGCGGGGCCAACGTCCTGACTTTC
TRBV3-1,-,TRBJ2-3,-,CASRNDRSSTDTQYF,TGTGCCAGCAGGAACGACAGGTCTAGCACAGATACGCAGTATTTT
TRBV30,-,TRBJ2-1,-,CAWSLGGSSSYNEQFF,TGTGCCTGGAGTCTAGGGGGGTCCAGCTCCTACAATGAGCAGTTCTTC
TRBV5-1,TRBD2,TRBJ2-1,-,CASSSNAGTMAEQFF,TGCGCCAGCAGCTCTAATGCCGGGACTATGGCTGAGCAGTTCTTC
TRBV6-2/TRBV6-3,-,TRBJ1-1,-,CASSPGEMNTEAFF,TGTGCCAGCAGTCCGGGGGAGATGAACACTGAAGCTTTCTTT
TRBV28,TRBD2,TRBJ2-5,-,CASSPSGTSDEETQYF,TGTGCCAGCAGTCCGTCCGGGACTAGCGATGAAGAGACCCAGTACTTC
TRBV29-1,-,TRBJ2-2,-,CSVDTGNTGELFF,TGCAGCGTTGATACAGGAAACACCGGGGAGCTGTTTTTT
TRBV20-1,TRBD2,TRBJ2-5,-,CSAREVDSGVGTQYF,TGCAGTGCTAGAGAGGTGGATAGCGGGGTGGGGACCCAGTACTTC
TRBV3-1,-,TRBJ1-1,once,CASSQSTGTEAFF,TGTGCCAGCAGCCAAAGTACGGGGACTGAAGCTTTCTTT
TRBV7-9,TRBD2,TRBJ2-2,once,CASLAGANTGELFF,TGTGCCAGCCTTGCGGGGGCGAACACCGGGGAGCTGTTTTTT
TRBV3-1,-,TRBJ2-7,-,CASSQDGTRSYEQYF,TGTGCCAGCAGCCAAGACGGAACACGCTCCTACGAGCAGTACTTC
TRBV4-3,-,TRBJ1-6,-,CASSQVVKDNSPLHF,TGCGCCAGCAGCCAAGTGGTGAAGGATAATTCACCCCTCCACTTT